The T cell receptor beta chain described here comes from a study of OX40 agonist ivuxolimab in advanced cancers. Study overall: Every patient in dose escalation had hepatocellular carcinoma, melanoma, renal cell or head and neck cancer. Earlier treatment with anti-PD-1, anti-PD-L1 or anti-CTLA-4 was permitted, and 30% to 40% had received some. General observations from the study: There were also nonresponders showing low normalized T-cell clonal expansion.

For this clone: Antigen specificity is unknown.

Generated by immunoSEQ multiplex PCR, the TCRdb table keeps only in-frame clones and is missing some. The repertoire holds about 78,000 clones, with about 90% as singletons. This TCR was recovered from an adult with an advanced solid tumor such as melanoma, head and neck, liver or kidney cancer. Here the sequenced sample was CD4+ or CD8+ T cells sorted from blood, taken in a trial of the OX40 agonist ivuxolimab.

The CDR3 sequence is CASSLGGLAGGLPYEQYF. DNA of the CDR3: TGCGCCAGCAGCTTGGGTGGGCTAGCGGGAGGACTCCCCTACGAGCAGTACTTC. V usage is TRBV5-1 and J usage is TRBJ2-7; 11 positions agree with TRBD2. The V segment lost 0 bases and the J segment 2 bases; nucleotides outside the gene matches: 10. Germline values: CDR1 SGHRS, CDR2 YFSETQ. The CDR3 is 18 amino acids.